This T cell receptor beta chain was obtained from a study of cytotoxic CD8 clonotypes in ibrutinib-treated CLL. Findings of the study overall: Public clonotypes were uncommon and contracted or stayed stable on treatment.

As for this clone: Its antigen remains unidentified.

Clones were sequenced by immunoSEQ multiplex PCR, and TCRdb holds only the in-frame ones, with some missing. The sample shows about 22,000 clones, around 72% of them seen only once. V lost 0 bases to trimming and J lost 1 base, with 12 bases between them. Per the germline V gene, CDR1 is LNHNV and CDR2 is YYDKDF (reference sequence). The CDR3 is 16 amino acids. This chain joins TRBV15 and TRBJ1-2, with unresolved D. Source: PBMCs, taken before ibrutinib treatment. This TCR was recovered from a human donor with chronic lymphocytic leukemia. In nucleotides, the CDR3 is TGTGCCACCAGCAGAGATGGGAGGACTTTTAACTATGGCTACACCTTC. Translating it yields CATSRDGRTFNYGYTF.